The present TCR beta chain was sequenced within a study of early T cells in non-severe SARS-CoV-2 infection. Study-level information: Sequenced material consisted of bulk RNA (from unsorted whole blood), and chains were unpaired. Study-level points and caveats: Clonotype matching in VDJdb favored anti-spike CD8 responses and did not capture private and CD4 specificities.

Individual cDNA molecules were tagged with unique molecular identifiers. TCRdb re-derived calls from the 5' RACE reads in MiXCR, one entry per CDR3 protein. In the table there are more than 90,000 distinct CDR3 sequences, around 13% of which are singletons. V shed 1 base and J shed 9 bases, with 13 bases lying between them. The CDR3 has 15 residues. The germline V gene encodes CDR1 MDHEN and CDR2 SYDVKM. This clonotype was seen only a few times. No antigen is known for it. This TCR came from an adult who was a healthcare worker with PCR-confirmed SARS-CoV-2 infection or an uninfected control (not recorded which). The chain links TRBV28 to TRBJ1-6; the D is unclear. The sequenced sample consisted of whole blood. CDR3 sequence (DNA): TGTGCCAGCAGTTTATTGGGCAGGAGCCTTTCACCCCTCCACTTT. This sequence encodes CASSLLGRSLSPLHF.